What follows is one T cell receptor beta chain and its context. Data came from immunoSEQ multiplex PCR; TCRdb stores just in-frame clones and leaves some out. The sample records around 63,000 clones, approximately 79% being singletons. The sample belongs to a study of blood T cell repertoires in COVID-19. Study-level background: Italy, Spain and the United States were the sources of the convalescent and acute COVID-19 samples. The analysed material was cDNA or gDNA that came from T cells, B-cell-depleted T cells, or PBMCs.

Sequencing input: peripheral blood. This receptor was taken from a woman in her sixties or seventies with acute or convalescent COVID-19.

CDR3 residues: CASSKGQGSSYEQYF. For the CDR3, the DNA is TGTGCCAGTAGTAAAGGACAGGGAAGCTCCTACGAGCAGTACTTC. V and J are TRBV19 and TRBJ2-7, with 8 bases aligning to TRBD1. The germline V gene encodes CDR1 LNHDA and CDR2 SQIVND (reference sequence). This CDR3 is built from 15 residues. Trimming cost V 4 bases and J 0 bases; bases outside gene matches: 5.